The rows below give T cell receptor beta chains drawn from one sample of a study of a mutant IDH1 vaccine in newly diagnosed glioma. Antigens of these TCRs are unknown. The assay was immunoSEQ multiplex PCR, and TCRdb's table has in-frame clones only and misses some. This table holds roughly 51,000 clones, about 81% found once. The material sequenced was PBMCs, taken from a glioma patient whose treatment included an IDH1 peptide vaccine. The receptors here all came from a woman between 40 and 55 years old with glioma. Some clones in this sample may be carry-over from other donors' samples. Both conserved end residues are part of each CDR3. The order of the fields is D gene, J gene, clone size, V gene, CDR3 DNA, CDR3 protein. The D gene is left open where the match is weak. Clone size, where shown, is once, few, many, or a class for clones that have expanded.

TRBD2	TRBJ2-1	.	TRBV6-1	TGTGCCAGCAGTGAACTAGCGGGGGGGTTCGATGAGCAGTTCTTC	CASSELAGGFDEQFF
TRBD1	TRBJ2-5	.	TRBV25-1	TGTGCCAGCAGTGAATTTGGACAGGGTCAAGAGACCCAGTACTTC	CASSEFGQGQETQYF
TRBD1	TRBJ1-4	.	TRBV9	TGTGCCAGCAGCCTAAGACCGACAGGGAAGGAAAAACTGTTTTTT	CASSLRPTGKEKLFF
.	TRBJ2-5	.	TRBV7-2	TGTGCCAGCAGCTTAGATTTCCAAGAGACCCAGTACTTC	CASSLDFQETQYF
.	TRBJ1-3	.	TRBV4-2	TGTGCCAGCAGCCAAGGCTCAGGGGATGGAAACACCATATATTTT	CASSQGSGDGNTIYF
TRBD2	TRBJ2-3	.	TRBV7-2	TGTGCCAGCAGCTATGTAGCGGGGGTCGTTGATACGCAGTATTTT	CASSYVAGVVDTQYF
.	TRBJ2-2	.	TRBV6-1	TGTGCCAGCAGTACGGGGGTGAACACCGGGGAGCTGTTTTTT	CASSTGVNTGELFF
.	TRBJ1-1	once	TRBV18	TGTGCCAGCTCACTCGGAGGTGTGGACACTGAAGCTTTCTTT	CASSLGGVDTEAFF
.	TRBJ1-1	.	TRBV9	TGTGCCAGCAGCGCCCAGGGGTCGAGCACGAACACTGAAGCTTTCTTT	CASSAQGSSTNTEAFF
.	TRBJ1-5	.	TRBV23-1	TGCGCCAGCAGTCAACCGACGGGTCTGCCCCAGCATTTT	CASSQPTGLPQHF
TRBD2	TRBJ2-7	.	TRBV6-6	TGTGCCAGCAGTTACAGCGGGACTACATCCTACGAGCAGTACTTC	CASSYSGTTSYEQYF
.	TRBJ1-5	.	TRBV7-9	TGTGCCAGCAGCCCAGGTGGGCAGGGACCCAATCAGCCCCAGCATTTT	CASSPGGQGPNQPQHF
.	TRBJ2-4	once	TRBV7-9	TGTGCCAGCAGCTTAGAGAGGGGAGCCAAAAACATTCAGTACTTC	CASSLERGAKNIQYF
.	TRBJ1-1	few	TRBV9	TGTGCCAGCAGCGTAGCCCTCCTCCAGACTGAAGCTTTCTTT	CASSVALLQTEAFF
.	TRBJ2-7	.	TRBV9	TGTGCCAGCAGCGAGCGGGACACCAGCTCCTACGAGCAGTACTTC	CASSERDTSSYEQYF
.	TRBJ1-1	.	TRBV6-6	TGTGCCAGCAGTTACTCTCGGGAGGGCACTGAAGCTTTCTTT	CASSYSREGTEAFF
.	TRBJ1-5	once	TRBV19	TGTGCCACCTCCTCGGGGTATAGCAATCAGCCCCAGCATTTT	CATSSGYSNQPQHF
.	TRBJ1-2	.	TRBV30	TGTGCCTGGAGTCCTTTTGAATATGGCTACACCTTC	CAWSPFEYGYTF
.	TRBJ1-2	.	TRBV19	TGTGCCAGCACTCGGCTGCTCGAAAGTAGGCGGTATGGCTACACCTTC	CASTRLLESRRYGYTF
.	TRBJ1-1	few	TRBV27	TGTGCCAGCAGTTTAGGGGGGGGGAACACTGAAGCTTTCTTT	CASSLGGGNTEAFF